Listed here are 18 T cell receptor beta chains from one sample, sequenced in a study of T cell changes during pregnancy in multiple sclerosis. Only in-frame clones appear in the TCRdb table, and some are missing; sequencing was by immunoSEQ multiplex PCR. The table has about 110,000 clones, under 95% seen once. Sequences were derived from peripheral blood, sampled after pregnancy. These receptors originate from a female donor with multiple sclerosis, enrolled in a pregnancy study.

The chain employs TRBV6-6 and TRBJ1-6, with D perhaps TRBD1 (6 bases). Germline lookup yields CDR1 MNHNY and CDR2 SVGAGI (reference sequence). The CDR3 contains 14 residues. Trimming removed 3 bases at V and 7 bases at J, with 10 bases between. The CDR3 loop is CASSYRTENSPLHF. The DNA of the CDR3 is TGTGCCAGCAGTTATCGGACAGAGAATTCACCCCTCCACTTT.

The chain recombines TRBV2 with TRBJ2-3; 13 bases match TRBD2. CDR1 and CDR2 from the germline V gene are SNHLY and FYNNEI. The CDR3 loop spans 19 amino acids. Trimming took 6 bases from V and 4 from J; bases not matched to a gene: 16. Here the CDR3 reads CASSLDPPTSGRAPDTQYF. The CDR3 DNA follows: TGTGCCAGCAGCCTAGATCCTCCTACTAGCGGGAGGGCCCCAGATACGCAGTATTTT.

The V gene is TRBV30, the J gene TRBJ2-2, with TRBD2 matching 13 bases. J gave up 6 bases and V 2 bases, and 6 bases lay outside the gene matches. CDR3 length: 16 amino acids. The V gene's germline CDR1 is GTSNPN and CDR2 SVGIG (reference sequence). For the CDR3, the DNA is TGTGCCTGGAGTCCCCGACTAGCGGGAGGTCCCGGGGAGCTGTTTTTT. It translates to CAWSPRLAGGPGELFF.

The rearrangement uses TRBV7-9 and TRBJ2-5; tentative D call: TRBD2 (5 bases). In germline, CDR1 is SEHNR, CDR2 FQNEAQ (reference sequence). V gave up 1 base and J gave up 1 base, with 19 bases separating them. The CDR3 runs to 18 residues. The CDR3 loop is CASSLGPRAGLFQETQYF. In nucleotides, the CDR3 is TGTGCCAGCAGCTTAGGGCCCCGGGCAGGACTCTTCCAAGAGACCCAGTACTTC.

The chain joins TRBV5-8 to TRBJ1-1, with D perhaps TRBD1 (6 bases). The V gene lost 10 bases and the J gene lost 5 bases, with 15 bases spanning the gap. The V gene's germline CDR1 is SGHTS and CDR2 YDEGEE. The CDR3 covers 12 residues. The CDR3 sequence is CAAGADWTEAFF. For the CDR3, the DNA is TGTGCCGCGGGGGCGGATTGGACTGAAGCTTTCTTT.

This chain joins TRBV15 and TRBJ2-7; 7 bases are shared with TRBD1. The length of the CDR3 is 15 residues. Germline loops: CDR1 LNHNV, CDR2 YYDKDF (reference sequence). J gave up 0 bases and V 0 bases, and 2 bases lay outside the gene matches. Here the CDR3 DNA reads TGTGCCACCAGCAGAGAACAGGGGAGCTCCTACGAGCAGTACTTC. Translated: CATSREQGSSYEQYF.

The J gene is TRBJ2-5, the V gene TRBV7-9, with TRBD1 matching over 7 bases. The germline V gene encodes CDR1 SEHNR and CDR2 FQNEAQ (reference sequence). The ends lost 6 bases at V and 2 bases at J; junction bases unmatched: 6. The CDR3 extends over 14 amino acids. In DNA, the CDR3 is TGTGCCAGCAGTATAGGGACAGAGCAAGAGACCCAGTACTTC. Protein product: CASSIGTEQETQYF.

CDR3 residues: CASREPLPTDAFF. CDR3 bases: TGTGCCAGCAGGGAGCCCCTACCGACGGATGCTTTCTTT. V and J are TRBV7-9 and TRBJ1-1; no clear D. CDR1 is SEHNR, CDR2 FQNEAQ, per germline (reference sequence). The CDR3 length is 13 residues. The V and J ends lost 6 bases and 11 bases respectively, with 19 bases between them.

J is TRBJ2-7 and V is TRBV30; 8 bases map to TRBD1. The CDR3 runs 14 residues. With 1 base clipped from V and 2 bases from J, the junction kept 4 bases outside the gene matches. Looked up from germline, CDR1 is GTSNPN and CDR2 is SVGIG (reference sequence). In DNA form, the CDR3 reads TGTGCCTGGAGTGGTAGGGACAGGACCTACGAGCAGTACTTC. Translated, it gives CAWSGRDRTYEQYF.

The chain recombines TRBV19 with TRBJ2-1, with a weak D call TRBD2 (7 bases). V lost 6 bases and J lost 8, with 20 bases in between. This CDR3 has 15 residues. The V gene's germline CDR1 is LNHDA and CDR2 SQIVND (reference sequence). The CDR3 here is CASSSTGGPGYEQFF. The CDR3, as DNA: TGTGCCAGTAGCTCAACCGGGGGGCCGGGGTATGAGCAGTTCTTC.

V is TRBV5-5 and J is TRBJ1-1; D unclear. The V gene's germline CDR1 is SGHKS and CDR2 YYEKEE (reference sequence). V lost 0 bases and J lost 2, with 8 bases in between. This CDR3 is 14 amino acids long. The CDR3 is CASSLGARNTEAFF. In DNA form, the CDR3 reads TGTGCCAGCAGCTTGGGAGCACGTAACACTGAAGCTTTCTTT.

This rearrangement joins TRBV5-1 to TRBJ1-2; 9 nucleotides agree with TRBD1. Per the germline V gene, CDR1 is SGHRS and CDR2 is YFSETQ. The V segment lost 4 bases and the J segment 5 bases; nucleotides outside the gene matches: 12. The length of the CDR3 is 16 residues. The CDR3, as DNA: TGCGCCAGCAGCCCTAACAGGGGGCGAGGGGCTTATGGCTACACCTTC. It specifies CASSPNRGRGAYGYTF.

This clone has only one observation. V usage is TRBV2 and J usage is TRBJ2-5, with 9 bases matching TRBD2. CDR3 length: 15 residues. CDR1 and CDR2 (germline): SNHLY, FYNNEI. V dropped 6 bases and J dropped 5; count of bases not matched to a gene: 10. CDR3 sequence: CASRGSGRASETQYF. In DNA form, the CDR3 reads TGTGCCAGCAGGGGTAGCGGGAGAGCAAGTGAGACCCAGTACTTC. Full variable domain (rest looked up from reference TRBV2 and TRBJ2-5): EPEVTQTPSHQVTQMGQEVILRCVPISNHLYFYWYRQILGQKVEFLVSFYNNEISEKSEIFDDQFSVERPDGSNFTLKIRSTKLEDSAMYFCASRGSGRASETQYFGPGTRLLVL.

The V and J genes are TRBV9 and TRBJ2-1; no clear D. Trimming cost V 4 bases and J 5 bases, with 16 bases left between them. The CDR3 totals 15 residues. Germline lookup yields CDR1 SGDLS and CDR2 YYNGEE. CDR3 sequence reads: CASSPRPGRDNEQFF. The CDR3 DNA is TGTGCCAGCAGCCCCCGGCCGGGTCGGGACAATGAGCAGTTCTTC.

The V gene is TRBV5-4, the J gene TRBJ2-3; D might be TRBD2 (6 bases). CDR1 and CDR2 from the germline V gene are SGHNT and YYREEE (reference sequence). The CDR3 consists of 16 residues. V was pared by 6 bases and J by 2 bases, with 19 bases between. CDR3 bases: TGTGCCAGCACCTTAGAGCGGGCTCCTTACACAGATACGCAGTATTTT. It encodes CASTLERAPYTDTQYF.

The rearrangement uses TRBV5-1 and TRBJ1-3; TRBD1 might be the D (6 bases). Trimming cost V 0 bases and J 4 bases, with 17 bases left between them. Germline V gives CDR1 SGHRS, CDR2 YFSETQ. The CDR3 spans 17 residues. This CDR3 reads CASSLEGVMSRGNTIYF. The CDR3 coding sequence is TGCGCCAGCAGCTTGGAGGGGGTAATGTCGCGAGGAAACACCATATATTTT.

The J gene is TRBJ1-2, the V gene TRBV5-4; 10 nucleotides align to TRBD1. The V gene's germline CDR1 is SGHNT and CDR2 YYREEE (reference sequence). The J segment lost 4 bases and the V segment lost 0 bases, leaving 12 bases of the junction unmatched. The CDR3 length is 18 residues. The CDR3: CASSLGAGQGKEGYGYTF. CDR3 sequence (DNA): TGTGCCAGCAGCTTGGGGGCGGGACAGGGGAAAGAAGGCTATGGCTACACCTTC. The entire variable domain, with the rest obtained from reference TRBV5-4 and TRBJ1-2, is as follows: ETGVTQSPTHLIKTRGQQVTLRCSSQSGHNTVSWYQQALGQGPQFIFQYYREEENGRGNFPPRFSGLQFPNYSSELNVNALELDDSALYLCASSLGAGQGKEGYGYTFGSGTRLTVV.

V is TRBV9 and J is TRBJ2-7; possibly TRBD1 for D (8 bases). The ends were cut back, 0 bases at V and 7 bases at J, with 14 bases in the middle. This CDR3 region has 14 residues. Germline CDR1 SGDLS, CDR2 YYNGEE. In DNA, the CDR3 is TGTGCCAGCAGCGTAGGGACAGGGAGGGAAGAGCAGTACTTC. Its protein product is CASSVGTGREEQYF.